This T cell receptor beta chain was recorded in a study of spatial heterogeneity in lung cancer. TCRdb processed the 5' RACE reads anew with MiXCR; each CDR3 protein has one entry. The sample records 95,000 to 130,000 distinct CDR3 sequences, 12% being singletons. Time point specified: blood at routine non-recurrence follow-up after resection. The study sequenced unsorted whole RNA from tumor, nontumor lung or frozen PBMC. This CDR3 has 14 amino acids. The V gene lost 5 bases and the J gene lost 3 bases, with 13 bases spanning the gap. Per germline, CDR1 MNHNS and CDR2 SASEGT. This clonotype was recorded many times.

J is TRBJ2-5 and V is TRBV6-1; the D gene is possibly TRBD2 (5 bases). The clonotype comes from a male donor with early-stage non-small cell lung cancer. The material sequenced was PBMCs, taken at follow-up. The CDR3 region has the DNA TGTGCCAGCAGTTTTATGCGAGGGAAAGAGACCCAGTACTTC. Translating it yields CASSFMRGKETQYF.